This TCR beta chain derives from a study of cytomegalovirus exposure and HLA in healthy donors. CDR1 and CDR2 from the germline V gene are MNHEY and SVGAGI. The CDR3 runs 13 residues. Germline trimming cut 5 bases from V and 4 bases from J; bases unmatched to any gene: 3. A remark on this clone: Its antigen remains unknown.

PCR used 60 Vbeta primers and 13 Jbeta primers. Profiling relied on immunoSEQ multiplex PCR, and the TCRdb table lists in-frame clones only, not all of them. The sample shows tens of thousands of clones, 75% to 85% of them seen only once. Findings of the study overall: Most of the TCR beta V segments (in an earlier analysis) were productive either about 87% or about 30% of the time. Several of the most significant clusters were apparently associated with common viral pathogens in a later analysis. Generally TCR sequences proved uncommon, though certain public TCRs appeared in numerous donors.

J is TRBJ1-2 and V is TRBV6-5; 8 nucleotides align to TRBD1. The sequenced sample was PBMCs. The receptor's source is a woman aged 40 to 55 in good health and CMV-seronegative. The CDR3 nucleotides are TGTGCCAGCAGTCCCGGGACAGGCTATGGCTACACCTTC. Its protein is CASSPGTGYGYTF.